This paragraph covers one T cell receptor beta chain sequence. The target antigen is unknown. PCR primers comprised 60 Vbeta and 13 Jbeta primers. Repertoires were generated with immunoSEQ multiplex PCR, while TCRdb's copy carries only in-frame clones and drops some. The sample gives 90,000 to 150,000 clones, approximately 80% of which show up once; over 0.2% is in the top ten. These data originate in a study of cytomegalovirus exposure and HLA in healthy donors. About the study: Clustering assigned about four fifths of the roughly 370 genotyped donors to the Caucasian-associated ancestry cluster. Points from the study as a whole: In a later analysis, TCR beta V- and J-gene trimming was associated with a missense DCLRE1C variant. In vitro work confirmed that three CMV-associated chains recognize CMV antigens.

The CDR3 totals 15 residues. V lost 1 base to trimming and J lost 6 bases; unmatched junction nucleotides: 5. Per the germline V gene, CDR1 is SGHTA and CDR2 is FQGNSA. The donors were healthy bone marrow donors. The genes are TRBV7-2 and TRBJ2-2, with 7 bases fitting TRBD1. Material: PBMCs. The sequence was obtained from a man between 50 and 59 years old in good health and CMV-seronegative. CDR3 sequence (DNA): TGTGCCAGCAGCTTAGGGCGTAGGGGGCCCGGGGAGCTGTTTTTT. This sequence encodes CASSLGRRGPGELFF.